Each of the 11 T cell receptor beta chains below was sequenced from the same sample in a study of T cells in Graves' hyperthyroidism and ophthalmopathy. The source material, RNA transcripts, was used to amplify TCR beta CDR3 regions. First-round RT-PCR targeting the TCR CDR3 was performed with the HTBI primer set. TCRdb reprocessed the multiplex PCR reads with MiXCR, giving one entry per CDR3 protein. The sample has about 290,000 distinct CDR3 sequences, approximately 17% seen once. Source material: blood. These receptors were taken from a man aged 25 to 40 with Graves' hyperthyroidism.

The chain couples TRBV6-1 to TRBJ2-1; 7 bases agree with TRBD1. The V gene's germline CDR1 is MNHNS and CDR2 SASEGT. V lost 6 bases to trimming and J lost 5 bases; unmatched junction nucleotides: 7. The CDR3 runs to 14 residues. The CDR3 region is CASRGTEGNNEQFF. CDR3 coding DNA: TGTGCCAGCAGGGGGACAGAGGGGAACAATGAGCAGTTCTTC.

This chain joins TRBV5-4 and TRBJ1-2; 10 nucleotides match TRBD1. Germline lookup yields CDR1 SGHNT and CDR2 YYREEE (reference sequence). The junction had 7 bases not matched to a gene; V was cut back by 7 bases and J by 4 bases. The CDR3 length is 14 residues. CDR3 coding DNA: TGTGCCAGCGGACCGGGACAGGGGTTCTATGGCTACACCTTC. It codes for CASGPGQGFYGYTF. Variable domain in full (rest from reference TRBV5-4 and TRBJ1-2): ETGVTQSPTHLIKTRGQQVTLRCSSQSGHNTVSWYQQALGQGPQFIFQYYREEENGRGNFPPRFSGLQFPNYSSELNVNALELDDSALYLCASGPGQGFYGYTFGSGTRLTVV.

This clonotype has at least ten counts. V gene TRBV5-1 combines with J gene TRBJ1-1; 8 bases fit TRBD1. Germline V gene sequence: CDR1 SGHRS, CDR2 YFSETQ. V dropped 3 bases and J dropped 7; count of bases not matched to a gene: 2. This CDR3 is built from 12 residues. CDR3 in DNA: TGCGCCAGCAGCTGGACAGGGTATGAAGCTTTCTTT. Protein product: CASSWTGYEAFF.

This clonotype was seen at least ten times. This chain joins TRBV10-3 and TRBJ2-7; no definite D call. Germline V gene sequence: CDR1 ENHRY, CDR2 SYGVKD. CDR3 length: 14 residues. V lost 5 bases and J lost 6, with 17 bases in between. CDR3 sequence (DNA): TGTGCCATCAGTTACTCCTTTGAGGCGGCCGAGCAGTACTTC. Translation gives CAISYSFEAAEQYF.

This clonotype was counted between two and nine times. This chain uses TRBV20-1 with TRBJ2-2; the D gene is possibly TRBD2 (6 bases). Per germline, CDR1 DFQATT and CDR2 SNEGSKA (reference sequence). This CDR3 is built from 14 residues. V lost 3 bases and J 4 bases, leaving 12 bases between the germline ends. CDR3 amino acids: CSASTSRFTGELFF. CDR3 in DNA: TGCAGTGCTAGTACTAGCCGGTTCACCGGGGAGCTGTTTTTT.

The chain is built from TRBV7-9 and TRBJ1-1; D unclear. This CDR3 comprises 13 residues. The V end was cut by 5 bases, the J end by 4 bases, with 11 bases between. Germline V lookup: CDR1 SEHNR, CDR2 FQNEAQ (reference sequence). The CDR3 coding sequence is TGTGCCAGCAGCCTTACAACGGGCACTGAAGCTTTCTTT. Its translation is CASSLTTGTEAFF.

This clonotype was picked up many times. V and J are TRBV3-1 and TRBJ2-1; D is unclear. V was shortened by 1 base and J by 3 bases, with 4 bases between the two germline ends. Per germline, CDR1 LGHDT and CDR2 YNNKEL (reference sequence). The CDR3 is 13 amino acids. CDR3 DNA: TGTGCCAGCAGCCAAGTGGGCTACAATGAGCAGTTCTTC. Its translation is CASSQVGYNEQFF.

The rearrangement links TRBV30 to TRBJ2-7; the match to TRBD1 covers 9 bases. From germline, CDR1 is GTSNPN and CDR2 SVGIG (reference sequence). Unmatched junction bases numbered 8, after V lost 2 bases and J lost 6 bases. This CDR3 region has 14 residues. The CDR3 region is CAWSKGQGSSEQYF. The CDR3 bases are TGTGCCTGGAGTAAGGGACAGGGCTCGTCCGAGCAGTACTTC.

The V and J genes are TRBV19 and TRBJ1-1, with D uncertain. Per germline, CDR1 LNHDA and CDR2 SQIVND (reference sequence). The ends were cut back, 6 bases at V and 0 bases at J, with 20 bases in the middle. The CDR3 has 17 amino acids. CDR3 protein: CASRSQVGKALNTEAFF. CDR3 nucleotides: TGTGCCAGTAGATCCCAGGTGGGAAAGGCCCTGAACACTGAAGCTTTCTTT. The whole variable domain, remainder taken from reference TRBV19 and TRBJ1-1, is DGGITQSPKYLFRKEGQNVTLSCEQNLNHDAMYWYRQDPGQGLRLIYYSQIVNDFQKGDIAEGYSVSREKKESFPLTVTSAQKNPTAFYLCASRSQVGKALNTEAFFGQGTRLTVV.

The chain has TRBV4-2 and TRBJ2-3, with 7 nucleotides matching TRBD2. This CDR3 has 15 amino acids. Per germline, CDR1 LGHNA and CDR2 YNFKEQ. Trimming cost V 3 bases and J 2 bases; bases outside gene matches: 5. CDR3 nucleotides: TGTGCCAGCAGCCACTCGGGACTAATCACAGATACGCAGTATTTT. It specifies CASSHSGLITDTQYF.

The J gene is TRBJ2-1, the V gene TRBV9; D is tentatively TRBD1 or TRBD2 (5 bases each). Trimming removed 8 bases from V and 9 bases from J, with 9 bases in between. CDR3 length: 10 amino acids. The germline V gene has CDR1 SGDLS and CDR2 YYNGEE. CDR3 sequence: CASGGLEQFF. The CDR3 bases are TGTGCCAGTGGGGGTCTTGAGCAGTTCTTC.